Below, 26 T cell receptor beta chains from the same sample are listed, as sequenced in a study of blood T cell repertoires in COVID-19. The repertoire was sequenced with immunoSEQ multiplex PCR; TCRdb's copy has only in-frame clones and lacks some. The data show 50,000 to 60,000 clones, roughly four fifths seen once. Sequenced material: peripheral blood. The receptors were gathered from a human donor in a cohort sampled during active or convalescent COVID-19.

This chain joins TRBV10-3 and TRBJ2-5, with D possibly matching TRBD1 (5 bases). V dropped 10 bases and J dropped 4 bases, with 19 bases sitting between them. Germline-derived CDR1 and CDR2 are ENHRY and SYGVKD. There are 14 residues in the CDR3. CDR3 bases: TGTGCCAGCCAGGGCGGAGCGACCCCAGAGACCCAGTACTTC. It encodes CASQGGATPETQYF.

The chain joins TRBV4-2 to TRBJ2-7, with 8 bases identical to TRBD1. Germline V gives CDR1 LGHNA, CDR2 YNFKEQ. Germline trimming cut 4 bases from V and 1 base from J; bases unmatched to any gene: 6. This CDR3 has 15 amino acids. CDR3 protein: CASSPSDRASYEQYF. CDR3 bases: TGTGCCAGCAGCCCCTCGGACAGGGCGTCCTACGAGCAGTACTTC.

This chain uses TRBV6-5 with TRBJ2-7; 12 positions agree with TRBD2. V dropped 4 bases and J dropped 6; count of bases not matched to a gene: 4. The CDR3 has 14 residues. Germline V gene data show CDR1 as MNHEY and CDR2 as SVGAGI. In DNA, the CDR3 is TGTGCCAGCAGTTCCCTAGCGGGGGGGCGCGAGCAGTACTTC. It encodes CASSSLAGGREQYF.

The rearrangement uses TRBV2 and TRBJ1-2, with TRBD1 matching 8 bases. The CDR3 spans 14 residues. The V gene's germline CDR1 is SNHLY and CDR2 FYNNEI. The ends lost 4 bases at V and 6 bases at J; junction bases unmatched: 7. In DNA, the CDR3 is TGTGCCAGCAGTGTGGGACAGGCTATGCATGGCTACACCTTC. Translating it yields CASSVGQAMHGYTF. The full variable domain, in which reference TRBV2 and TRBJ1-2 provide the parts outside the CDR3, is EPEVTQTPSHQVTQMGQEVILRCVPISNHLYFYWYRQILGQKVEFLVSFYNNEISEKSEIFDDQFSVERPDGSNFTLKIRSTKLEDSAMYFCASSVGQAMHGYTFGSGTRLTVV.

V and J are TRBV9 and TRBJ1-6; the match to TRBD1 covers 8 bases. CDR3 length: 15 residues. Germline V gene lookup returns CDR1 SGDLS and CDR2 YYNGEE. The V gene end was trimmed by 0 bases and the J gene end by 6 bases; junction bases not matched to a gene: 2. The CDR3 region has the DNA TGTGCCAGCAGCGTAGGGGGACAGGTTAATTCACCCCTCCACTTT. Amino acid sequence: CASSVGGQVNSPLHF.

The V gene is TRBV5-4, the J gene TRBJ1-2; 11 bases match TRBD1. Germline CDR1 is SGHNT and CDR2 is YYREEE (reference sequence). The CDR3 is made up of 16 amino acids. J gave up 8 bases and V 0 bases, and 9 bases lay outside the gene matches. CDR3 region: CASSLAPGTGGRGYTF. CDR3 DNA: TGTGCCAGCAGCTTGGCCCCCGGGACAGGGGGACGGGGCTACACCTTC.

As concerns this clone: The junction departs from the called germline gene at one end, perhaps through a read error. This chain links TRBV7-2 with TRBJ2-5; tentative D call: TRBD1 (7 bases). This CDR3 is built from 15 residues. From germline, CDR1 is SGHTA and CDR2 FQGNSA. This CDR3 reads CASTLNGGGPETQYF. The CDR3 DNA is TGTGCCAGCACCTTAAACGGAGGGGGCCCGGAGACCCAGTACTTC.

This clone was seen only once. V usage is TRBV4-3 and J usage is TRBJ2-5, with 12 bases fitting TRBD2. Germline V gene sequence: CDR1 LGHNA, CDR2 YSLEER. J gave up 1 base and V 4 bases, and 7 bases lay outside the gene matches. This CDR3 comprises 17 residues. The CDR3 DNA follows: TGCGCCAGCAGCCCCCAGGTACTAGCGGGGGGCCAAGAGACCCAGTACTTC. This encodes CASSPQVLAGGQETQYF.

V gene TRBV24-1 combines with J gene TRBJ2-5, with D possibly being TRBD1 (5 bases). V dropped 2 bases and J dropped 2 bases, with 8 bases sitting between them. This CDR3 is 14 amino acids long. CDR1 and CDR2 from the germline V gene are KGHDR and SFDVKD. This CDR3 is CATSDSRAQETQYF. In DNA form, the CDR3 reads TGTGCCACCAGTGATTCCAGGGCACAAGAGACCCAGTACTTC.

The J gene is TRBJ1-2, the V gene TRBV19; D remains ambiguous. The CDR3 runs 15 residues. V was cut by 3 bases and J by 4 bases, with 15 bases left in between. CDR1 and CDR2 from the germline V gene are LNHDA and SQIVND (reference sequence). The CDR3 DNA sequence: TGTGCCAGTAGTATTTCCCCCTCGGGAGTCTATGGCTACACCTTC. It encodes CASSISPSGVYGYTF.

This clone was observed a few times. The chain joins TRBV30 to TRBJ2-5; maybe TRBD1 (6 bases). CDR3 size: 12 residues. Germline V gene sequence: CDR1 GTSNPN, CDR2 SVGIG (reference sequence). Trimming took off 2 bases at V and 6 bases at J, with 10 bases between the two ends. The CDR3 DNA follows: TGTGCCTGGAGTTCCCAGGGGAAGACCCAGTACTTC. Protein: CAWSSQGKTQYF. Full variable domain (rest looked up from reference TRBV30 and TRBJ2-5): SQTIHQWPATLVQPVGSPLSLECTVEGTSNPNLYWYRQAAGRGLQLLFYSVGIGQISSEVPQNLSASRPQDRQFILSSKKLLLSDSGFYLCAWSSQGKTQYFGPGTRLLVL.

The V call is TRBV11-2, the J call TRBJ1-6; possible D gene TRBD1, 5 bases. The CDR3 is 14 residues long. V shed 5 bases and J shed 8 bases, with 13 bases lying between them. Germline-derived CDR1 and CDR2 are SGHAT and FQNNGV. DNA for the CDR3: TGTGCCAGCAGCCCCCAAGGGGTGGATTCACCCCTCCACTTT. It specifies CASSPQGVDSPLHF. Full variable domain (outside the CDR3, taken from reference TRBV11-2 and TRBJ1-6): EAGVAQSPRYKIIEKRQSVAFWCNPISGHATLYWYQQILGQGPKLLIQFQNNGVVDDSQLPKDRFSAERLKGVDSTLKIQPAKLEDSAVYLCASSPQGVDSPLHFGNGTRLTVT.

V usage is TRBV19 and J usage is TRBJ2-3; possible D gene TRBD1, 5 bases. The germline CDR1 and CDR2 sequences are LNHDA and SQIVND (reference sequence). This CDR3 has 14 residues. The ends were cut back, 6 bases at V and 0 bases at J, with 10 bases in the middle. The CDR3 loop reads CASRQGSSTDTQYF. CDR3 DNA sequence: TGTGCCAGTAGGCAGGGATCCAGCACAGATACGCAGTATTTT.

In this sample, this clone turned up a few times. The J gene is TRBJ2-5, the V gene TRBV27; 8 bases agree with TRBD1. The germline gives CDR1 MNHEY, CDR2 SMNVEV (reference sequence). The junction had 9 bases not matched to a gene; V was cut back by 5 bases and J by 1 base. The CDR3 loop spans 16 amino acids. The CDR3 DNA reads TGTGCCAGCAGTCTCCGAGGCAGGGGGCTCCAAGAGACCCAGTACTTC. This encodes CASSLRGRGLQETQYF.

The gene calls are TRBV5-4 and TRBJ2-2; TRBD2 matches at 16 bases. The V gene end was trimmed by 3 bases and the J gene end by 7 bases; junction bases not matched to a gene: 6. Germline loops: CDR1 SGHNT, CDR2 YYREEE (reference sequence). This CDR3 comprises 17 residues. The CDR3, as DNA: TGTGCCAGCAGCTCGGGACTAGCGGGGGGGCGTGGCGGGGAGCTGTTTTTT. Its protein product is CASSSGLAGGRGGELFF.

This chain links TRBV3-1 (or the pseudogene TRBV3-2) with TRBJ1-4, with 7 bases aligning to TRBD1. CDR1 is LGHDT, CDR2 YNNKEL, per germline (reference sequence). J was trimmed by 7 bases and V by 3 bases; bases with no gene match: 11. The CDR3 runs to 16 residues. The CDR3, as DNA: TGTGCCAGCAGCCACAACATAGGGGGCAGCTCTGAAAAACTGTTTTTT. Its translation is CASSHNIGGSSEKLFF.

CDR3 sequence: CASSSETSGGWNEQFF. The CDR3 DNA sequence: TGTGCCAGCAGTTCCGAAACTAGCGGGGGGTGGAATGAGCAGTTCTTC. V usage is TRBV6-6 and J usage is TRBJ2-1, with 12 nucleotides matching TRBD2. The CDR3 has 16 residues. Looked up from germline, CDR1 is MNHNY and CDR2 is SVGAGI (reference sequence). V was pared by 4 bases and J by 7 bases, with 8 bases of the junction left unmatched.

The V gene is TRBV11-2, the J gene TRBJ1-5; D not certain. The CDR3 sequence is 17 residues long. Germline lookup yields CDR1 SGHAT and CDR2 FQNNGV. V lost 1 base and J 2 bases, leaving 15 bases between the germline ends. The CDR3: CASSLGRGWFGNQPQHF. The CDR3 DNA is TGTGCCAGCAGCTTAGGAAGAGGGTGGTTTGGCAATCAGCCCCAGCATTTT.

The V gene is TRBV2, the J gene TRBJ2-7; possible D gene TRBD2, 6 bases. V was pared by 4 bases and J by 2 bases, with 12 bases between. Looked up from germline, CDR1 is SNHLY and CDR2 is FYNNEI. The CDR3 length is 14 residues. CDR3 residues: CASSVTGLAYEQYF. Written as DNA, the CDR3 is TGTGCCAGCAGTGTAACGGGACTCGCCTACGAGCAGTACTTC.

This clone occurred a few times. The chain combines TRBV5-6 with TRBJ1-6; D call uncertain. Germline V gene data show CDR1 as SGHDT and CDR2 as YYEEEE. V was pared by 0 bases and J by 6 bases, with 10 bases between. The CDR3 totals 15 residues. The CDR3 DNA follows: TGTGCCAGCAGCTTGGTACGGCCTAGTAATTCACCCCTCCACTTT. It is translated as CASSLVRPSNSPLHF.

The chain combines TRBV19 with TRBJ2-7; perhaps TRBD2 as D (6 bases). Germline loops: CDR1 LNHDA, CDR2 SQIVND (reference sequence). The CDR3 runs 13 residues. With 6 bases removed from V and 6 bases from J, the gap between germline ends came to 15 bases. This CDR3 is CASSSNWGVEQYF. The CDR3 DNA sequence: TGTGCCAGTAGCAGTAATTGGGGGGTCGAGCAGTACTTC.

The CDR3 coding sequence is TGTGCCAGCAGCGGGGACATTCCTCATGGCTACACCTTC. It translates to CASSGDIPHGYTF. The V gene is TRBV25-1, the J gene TRBJ1-2; possibly TRBD1 for D (6 bases). V gave up 6 bases and J gave up 6 bases, with 14 bases separating them. The CDR3 runs to 13 residues. CDR1 and CDR2 from the germline V gene are MGHDK and SYGVNS.

The J gene is TRBJ1-5, the V gene TRBV7-2; no clear D gene. Germline assignment: CDR1 SGHTA and CDR2 FQGNSA. The CDR3 runs to 15 residues. V lost 2 bases to trimming and J lost 0 bases, with 8 bases between them. The CDR3 sequence: CASSLTQYSNQPQHF. The CDR3 coding sequence is TGTGCCAGCAGCTTAACTCAATATAGCAATCAGCCCCAGCATTTT.

The CDR3 DNA sequence: TGTGCCAGCAGCTTACAGACAGCAGAAGCTTTCTTT. Its protein product is CASSLQTAEAFF. The V call is TRBV11-2, the J call TRBJ1-1; a weak D match, TRBD1 (5 bases). The CDR3 runs to 12 residues. Germline V gene lookup returns CDR1 SGHAT and CDR2 FQNNGV. The germline V and J ends were trimmed by 2 bases and 8 bases, with 9 bases remaining between them.

The rearrangement links TRBV6-5 to TRBJ1-5; 7 bases are a match to TRBD1. With 6 bases clipped from V and 5 bases from J, the junction kept 1 base outside the gene matches. This CDR3 has 12 amino acids. The germline V gene has CDR1 MNHEY and CDR2 SVGAGI. The chain's CDR3 is CASRDRHQPQHF. Written as DNA, the CDR3 is TGTGCCAGCAGGGACAGGCATCAGCCCCAGCATTTT.

This clone was seen a single time. This chain connects TRBV5-6 to TRBJ2-2, with D maybe TRBD2 (5 bases). Germline-derived CDR1 and CDR2 are SGHDT and YYEEEE. V lost 3 bases and J 2 bases, leaving 14 bases between the germline ends. The CDR3 runs 16 residues. For the CDR3, the DNA is TGTGCCAGCAGCTCTTCAACGAGGGTAAACACCGGGGAGCTGTTTTTT. As protein: CASSSSTRVNTGELFF.